This T cell receptor (beta chain) was captured in a study of follicular helper T cells after annual influenza vaccination. Regarding this clone: No antigen is known for it.

Assay used: immunoSEQ multiplex PCR; TCRdb lists only in-frame clones, some missing. This table has 9,000 to 13,000 clones, more than 65% appearing once. V lost 0 bases and J lost 5, with 13 bases in between. This CDR3 spans 15 amino acids. The germline gives CDR1 SGHNT, CDR2 YYREEE (reference sequence). Time point noted: 2014-2015 season, pre-vaccination. No donor had influenza vaccine in the prior 6 months; all lived in the community. Points from the study as a whole: Day 7 ICOS+CD38+ clones later appeared mostly in ICOS-CD38- cTfh. Change in circulating plasmablasts correlated with ICOS+CD38+ cTfh clonality change. The much larger non-cTfh compartments may have been undersampled.

This specimen consisted of CXCR5- memory CD4+ T cells sorted from blood, obtained on the day of influenza vaccination. This TCR derives from an adult who received the influenza vaccine. V gene TRBV5-4 combines with J gene TRBJ2-3; D possibly uses TRBD1 or TRBD2 (5 bases each). The DNA of the CDR3 is TGTGCCAGCAGCTTGGGACGAGGGGTGGGAGATACGCAGTATTTT. The encoded protein is CASSLGRGVGDTQYF.